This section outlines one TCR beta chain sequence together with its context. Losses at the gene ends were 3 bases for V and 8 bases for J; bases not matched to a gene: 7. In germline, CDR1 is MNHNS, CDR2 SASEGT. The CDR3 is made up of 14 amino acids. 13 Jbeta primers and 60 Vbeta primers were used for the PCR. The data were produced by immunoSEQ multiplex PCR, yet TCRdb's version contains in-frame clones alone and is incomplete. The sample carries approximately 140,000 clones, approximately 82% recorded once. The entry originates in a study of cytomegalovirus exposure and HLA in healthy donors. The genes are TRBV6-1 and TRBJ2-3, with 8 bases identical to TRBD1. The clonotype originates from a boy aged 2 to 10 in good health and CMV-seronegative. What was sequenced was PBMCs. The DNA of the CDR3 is TGTGCCAGCAGTGACCGACAGGGGAGAGCTACGCAGTATTTT. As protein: CASSDRQGRATQYF.